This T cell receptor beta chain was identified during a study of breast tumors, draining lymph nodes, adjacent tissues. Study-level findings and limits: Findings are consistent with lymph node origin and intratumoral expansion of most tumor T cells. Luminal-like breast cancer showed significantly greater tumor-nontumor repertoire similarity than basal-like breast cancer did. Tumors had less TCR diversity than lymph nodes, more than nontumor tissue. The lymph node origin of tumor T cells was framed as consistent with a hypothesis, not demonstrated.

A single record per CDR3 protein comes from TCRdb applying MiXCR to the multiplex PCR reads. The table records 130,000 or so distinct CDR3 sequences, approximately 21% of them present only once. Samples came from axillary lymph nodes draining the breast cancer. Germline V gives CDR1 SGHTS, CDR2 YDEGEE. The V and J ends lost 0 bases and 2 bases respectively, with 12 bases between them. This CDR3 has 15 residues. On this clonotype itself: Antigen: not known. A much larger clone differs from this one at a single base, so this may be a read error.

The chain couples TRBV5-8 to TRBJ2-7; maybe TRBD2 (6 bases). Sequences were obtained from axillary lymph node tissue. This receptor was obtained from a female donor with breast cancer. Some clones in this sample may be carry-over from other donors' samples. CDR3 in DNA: TGTGCCAGCAGCTTGGAGCGGACTACCGCCTACGAGCAGTACTTC. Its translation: CASSLERTTAYEQYF.